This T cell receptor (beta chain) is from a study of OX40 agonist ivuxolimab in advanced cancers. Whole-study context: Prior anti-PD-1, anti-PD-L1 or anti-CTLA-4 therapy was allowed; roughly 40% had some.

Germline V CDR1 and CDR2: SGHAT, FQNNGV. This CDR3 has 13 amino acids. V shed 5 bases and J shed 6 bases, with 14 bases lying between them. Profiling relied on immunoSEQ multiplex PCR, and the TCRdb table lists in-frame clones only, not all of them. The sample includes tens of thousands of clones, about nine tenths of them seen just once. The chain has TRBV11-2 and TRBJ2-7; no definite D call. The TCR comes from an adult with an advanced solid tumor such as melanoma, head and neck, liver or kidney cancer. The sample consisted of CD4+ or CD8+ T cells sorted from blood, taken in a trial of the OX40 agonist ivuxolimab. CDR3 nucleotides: TGTGCCAGCAGCAACGTAATAAACCCCGAGCAGTACTTC. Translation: CASSNVINPEQYF.